Listed here are 22 T cell receptor beta chains from one sample, sequenced in a study of blood T cell repertoires in COVID-19. The protocol was immunoSEQ multiplex PCR, while the TCRdb copy is restricted to in-frame clones and leaves out a portion. The sample holds 5,700 or so clones, approximately 84% seen once. Sequencing was done on a sample of peripheral blood. These receptors were collected from a human donor in a cohort sampled during active COVID-19.

The J gene is TRBJ1-5, the V gene TRBV30, with a weak D call TRBD1 (6 bases). V lost 1 base and J 12 bases, leaving 16 bases between the germline ends. The CDR3 is made up of 13 amino acids. Germline V gene data show CDR1 as GTSNPN and CDR2 as SVGIG (reference sequence). The CDR3 region has the DNA TGTGCCTGGAGTGAGGGGGGAGGGAGAAACCAGCATTTT. Encoded protein: CAWSEGGGRNQHF.

This rearrangement joins TRBV5-4 to TRBJ2-3; a weak D match, TRBD1 (6 bases). V lost 3 bases to trimming and J lost 4 bases, with 9 bases between them. The CDR3 covers 13 residues. Per the germline V gene, CDR1 is SGHNT and CDR2 is YYREEE (reference sequence). The CDR3 loop is CASSSRGADTQYF. CDR3 bases: TGTGCCAGCAGCTCCAGGGGCGCAGATACGCAGTATTTT.

The J gene is TRBJ2-7, the V gene TRBV6-1; D unclear. The CDR3 sequence is 11 residues long. Germline CDR1 and CDR2: MNHNS and SASEGT. Deletions cut 2 bases from V and 7 bases from J, with 6 bases between. The CDR3 DNA reads TGTGCCAGCAGTGAACCCCAAGAGCAGTACTTC. Its protein is CASSEPQEQYF.

The CDR3 protein is CASSSSPGGELFF. In DNA form, the CDR3 reads TGTGCCAGCAGCTCCTCTCCGGGCGGGGAGCTGTTTTTT. The chain has TRBV7-3 and TRBJ2-2; D remains unclear. The V end lost 4 bases, the J end lost 7 bases, and 10 bases lay between the germline ends. Looked up from germline, CDR1 is SGHTA and CDR2 is FQGTGA. The CDR3 is 13 amino acids. Looking up the rest from reference TRBV7-3 and TRBJ2-2 gives the full variable domain: GAGVSQTPSNKVTEKGKYVELRCDPISGHTALYWYRQSLGQGPEFLIYFQGTGAADDSGLPNDRFFAVRPEGSVSTLKIQRTERGDSAVYLCASSSSPGGELFFGEGSRLTVL.

The J gene is TRBJ2-2, the V gene TRBV5-1; tentative D call: TRBD2 (6 bases). Germline CDR1 and CDR2: SGHRS and YFSETQ. V was shortened by 3 bases and J by 2 bases, with 17 bases between the two germline ends. This CDR3 spans 17 amino acids. The DNA for the CDR3 is TGCGCCAGCAGCTCCCGACGCGGGGCGGGAAACACCGGGGAGCTGTTTTTT. It is translated as CASSSRRGAGNTGELFF. Looking up the rest from reference TRBV5-1 and TRBJ2-2 gives the full variable domain: KAGVTQTPRYLIKTRGQQVTLSCSPISGHRSVSWYQQTPGQGLQFLFEYFSETQRNKGNFPGRFSGRQFSNSRSEMNVSTLELGDSALYLCASSSRRGAGNTGELFFGEGSRLTVL.

This clone was counted a few times. V and J are TRBV5-4 and TRBJ2-7, with D possibly being TRBD2 (6 bases). CDR3 length: 15 amino acids. The V gene's germline CDR1 is SGHNT and CDR2 YYREEE (reference sequence). The V end lost 4 bases, the J end lost 5 bases, and 19 bases lay between the germline ends. The CDR3 reads CASSPGGRRVHEQYF. The CDR3 DNA follows: TGTGCCAGCAGCCCAGGAGGGCGCAGGGTCCACGAGCAGTACTTC.

The chain joins TRBV7-2 to TRBJ2-3; perhaps TRBD1 as D (6 bases). The CDR3 length is 17 residues. CDR1 is SGHTA, CDR2 FQGNSA, per germline. V lost 4 bases to trimming and J lost 3 bases, with 20 bases between them. The CDR3 loop is CASSSEGQGFRTDTQYF. In DNA, the CDR3 is TGTGCCAGCAGCTCAGAGGGGCAGGGGTTTAGAACAGATACGCAGTATTTT.

This clone was counted a few times. V is TRBV28 and J is TRBJ2-1, with 10 positions matching TRBD2. The CDR3 is 16 amino acids. Germline lookup yields CDR1 MDHEN and CDR2 SYDVKM. V lost 5 bases and J lost 8; bases outside the gene matches: 12. The CDR3 bases are TGTGCCAGCAGTCGTCTTCCTAGCGGGAGAAGGTATGAGCAGTTCTTC. Its protein is CASSRLPSGRRYEQFF.

The rearrangement links TRBV7-2 to TRBJ2-3, with D perhaps TRBD1 (6 bases). CDR1 is SGHTA, CDR2 FQGNSA, per germline. There are 16 residues in the CDR3. Between the trimmed V and J ends, which lost 3 bases and 6 bases, there was a span of 19 bases. The CDR3 sequence: CASSFRARQAVDTQYF. The CDR3 nucleotides read TGTGCCAGCAGCTTTCGAGCCCGACAGGCCGTCGATACGCAGTATTTT.

The chain recombines TRBV5-1 with TRBJ2-1; D unresolved. Germline V gene lookup returns CDR1 SGHRS and CDR2 YFSETQ. The CDR3 runs 13 residues. Trimming left V 0 bases short and J 10 bases short, with 11 bases between. CDR3 DNA: TGCGCCAGCAGCTTGGCAGTGGCAGGAGAGCAGTTCTTC. As protein: CASSLAVAGEQFF.

This chain joins TRBV7-3 and TRBJ2-5; D perhaps matches TRBD2 (5 bases). CDR1 SGHTA and CDR2 FQGTGA come from the germline V gene. The CDR3 is 14 residues long. V dropped 1 base and J dropped 5 bases, with 11 bases sitting between them. The CDR3, as DNA: TGTGCCAGCAGCTTAAGGGGAGAGTGGGAGACCCAGTACTTC. Its translation: CASSLRGEWETQYF.

This rearrangement joins TRBV27 to TRBJ2-1, with 10 bases matching TRBD1. The CDR3 is 13 amino acids. Germline values: CDR1 MNHEY, CDR2 SMNVEV (reference sequence). V dropped 8 bases and J dropped 4; count of bases not matched to a gene: 2. The CDR3 DNA follows: TGTGCCAGCCGACAGGGGGCATACAATGAGCAGTTCTTC. It encodes CASRQGAYNEQFF.

The chain couples TRBV5-1 to TRBJ2-7; TRBD2 agrees at 13 bases. Germline CDR1 reads SGHRS; CDR2 reads YFSETQ. The J segment lost 5 bases and the V segment lost 4 bases, leaving 6 bases of the junction unmatched. CDR3 length equals 15 residues. In nucleotides, the CDR3 is TGCGCCAGCAGCCGAACTAGCGGGAGGGCCCACGAGCAGTACTTC. It specifies CASSRTSGRAHEQYF. Combining the CDR3 with reference TRBV5-1 and TRBJ2-7 gives the whole variable domain KAGVTQTPRYLIKTRGQQVTLSCSPISGHRSVSWYQQTPGQGLQFLFEYFSETQRNKGNFPGRFSGRQFSNSRSEMNVSTLELGDSALYLCASSRTSGRAHEQYFGPGTRLTVT.

The CDR3 coding sequence is TGTGCCAGCAGTGCGTCCAGGGGGGATAATTCACCCCTCCACTTT. This translates into CASSASRGDNSPLHF. The chain links TRBV25-1 to TRBJ1-6; 7 positions match TRBD1. Germline V gene sequence: CDR1 MGHDK, CDR2 SYGVNS. The J segment lost 5 bases and the V segment lost 4 bases, leaving 5 bases of the junction unmatched. The CDR3 is 15 amino acids.

The V and J genes are TRBV30 and TRBJ1-2; 8 bases are a match to TRBD1. This CDR3 has 12 residues. The germline gives CDR1 GTSNPN, CDR2 SVGIG (reference sequence). The CDR3 DNA reads TGTGCTCGGGACAGGCGAAACTATGGCTACACCTTC. Its protein is CARDRRNYGYTF.

This chain joins TRBV7-2 and TRBJ2-2; 12 nucleotides align to TRBD2. CDR3 length equals 16 residues. V lost 5 bases, J lost 1 base, and 2 bases stayed unmatched. CDR1 is SGHTA, CDR2 FQGNSA, per germline. The CDR3 protein is CASSLGLAGNTGELFF. The CDR3 DNA is TGTGCCAGCAGCCTGGGACTAGCGGGGAACACCGGGGAGCTGTTTTTT.

The V call is TRBV9, the J call TRBJ1-1; no definite D call. The length of the CDR3 is 14 residues. CDR1 is SGDLS, CDR2 YYNGEE, per germline. V was clipped by 0 bases and J by 1 base, with 7 bases between them. CDR3 protein: CASSVGAQNTEAFF. CDR3 bases: TGTGCCAGCAGCGTAGGAGCTCAGAACACTGAAGCTTTCTTT.

V is TRBV28 and J is TRBJ1-6; 9 bases are a match to TRBD1. The CDR3 covers 15 residues. The germline gives CDR1 MDHEN, CDR2 SYDVKM. The V segment lost 6 bases and the J segment 6 bases; nucleotides outside the gene matches: 6. The CDR3 reads CASRRGTGTNSPLHF. The DNA for the CDR3 is TGTGCCAGCAGAAGAGGGACAGGGACTAATTCACCCCTCCACTTT. The full variable domain, completed using reference TRBV28 and TRBJ1-6, is DVKVTQSSRYLVKRTGEKVFLECVQDMDHENMFWYRQDPGLGLRLIYFSYDVKMKEKGDIPEGYSVSREKKERFSLILESASTNQTSMYLCASRRGTGTNSPLHFGNGTRLTVT.

V and J are TRBV7-2 and TRBJ2-7, with 11 bases matching TRBD2. The ends lost 5 bases at V and 1 base at J; junction bases unmatched: 16. CDR3 length: 19 residues. CDR1 and CDR2 from the germline V gene are SGHTA and FQGNSA. CDR3: CASSIKTSGDGFGSYEQYF. The CDR3 DNA is TGTGCCAGCAGCATCAAGACTAGCGGGGACGGATTTGGGTCCTACGAGCAGTACTTC.

The chain recombines TRBV27 with TRBJ2-1; D not certain. This CDR3 is built from 16 residues. V lost 3 bases and J 0 bases, leaving 12 bases between the germline ends. Germline V gene data show CDR1 as MNHEY and CDR2 as SMNVEV (reference sequence). CDR3 in amino acids: CASSLSHGSSYNEQFF. In DNA form, the CDR3 reads TGTGCCAGCAGTTTGTCTCATGGCAGCTCCTACAATGAGCAGTTCTTC.

The CDR3: CASRRGQGGEGYGYTF. The CDR3 nucleotides read TGTGCCTCTCGGAGGGGACAGGGAGGTGAGGGCTATGGCTACACCTTC. This chain uses TRBV10-3 with TRBJ1-2; 9 positions agree with TRBD1. J lost 4 bases, V lost 11 bases, and 17 bases had no gene match. Germline CDR1 is ENHRY and CDR2 is SYGVKD. The CDR3 is made up of 16 amino acids.

The rearrangement joins TRBV28 to TRBJ1-6; D not resolved. The CDR3 runs to 14 residues. CDR1 and CDR2 from the germline V gene are MDHEN and SYDVKM. Trimming stripped 6 bases from V and 10 bases from J, with 16 bases between. The CDR3 region is CASSPGIFQSPLHF. CDR3 in DNA: TGTGCCAGCAGCCCCGGGATTTTTCAGTCACCCCTCCACTTT. The whole variable domain, remainder taken from reference TRBV28 and TRBJ1-6, is DVKVTQSSRYLVKRTGEKVFLECVQDMDHENMFWYRQDPGLGLRLIYFSYDVKMKEKGDIPEGYSVSREKKERFSLILESASTNQTSMYLCASSPGIFQSPLHFGNGTRLTVT.